Listed below are T cell receptor beta chains from one sample, sequenced in a study of cytomegalovirus exposure and HLA in healthy donors. Measured with immunoSEQ multiplex PCR; TCRdb has only the in-frame clones, and not every one. This sample has approximately 120,000 clones; about 78% occur once, and the top ten carry 1.2%. The sequenced sample was PBMCs. The receptors stem from a man aged 50 to 60 in good health and CMV-seronegative. The CDR3 runs from the conserved cysteine through the conserved F or W. The order of the fields is V gene, D gene, CDR3 length, clone size, J gene, CDR3 DNA, CDR3 protein. D genes are given only for firm matches. Size is stated for part of the rows, as once, few or many counts, or as a class when the clone is expanded.

TRBV7-9	.	15	.	TRBJ2-7	TGTGCCAGCAGCTTAGCACCAGGGCCTCAGTACGAGCAGTACTTC	CASSLAPGPQYEQYF
TRBV18	TRBD1	15	once	TRBJ1-5	TGTGCCAGCTCCCTAGGACAGGGTAGCAGTCAGCCCCAGCATTTT	CASSLGQGSSQPQHF
TRBV5-5	.	15	.	TRBJ2-3	TGTGCCAGCAGCTTGAGTGCGGTTCTCACAGATACGCAGTATTTT	CASSLSAVLTDTQYF
TRBV5-5	TRBD2	15	.	TRBJ2-3	TGTGCCAGCAGCTTTCTAGCGGGAAGCACAGATACGCAGTATTTT	CASSFLAGSTDTQYF
TRBV10-2	TRBD1	14	.	TRBJ2-7	TGCGCCAGCATTAACACCGGGACAGGGGACGAGCAGTACTTC	CASINTGTGDEQYF
TRBV19	.	14	.	TRBJ1-5	TGTGCCAGTAGTCTTCAGGGTGGCGATCAGCCCCAGCATTTT	CASSLQGGDQPQHF
TRBV7-2	.	14	few	TRBJ1-1	TGTGCCAGCAGCTTAGCGCTACAGGGCACTGAAGCTTTCTTT	CASSLALQGTEAFF
TRBV7-2	TRBD1	15	.	TRBJ2-7	TGTGCCAGCAGCCTTCGACAGGGACCTGCCTACGAGCAGTACTTC	CASSLRQGPAYEQYF
TRBV7-9	.	15	.	TRBJ1-1	TGTGCCAGCAGCTTAGCGCGGGGCGGGGACACTGAAGCTTTCTTT	CASSLARGGDTEAFF
TRBV10-2	.	14	.	TRBJ2-5	TGCGCCAGCAGTGCCCTTCGGGGTCAAGAGACCCAGTACTTC	CASSALRGQETQYF
TRBV19	.	13	.	TRBJ2-7	TGTGCCAGTAGTAAGCCAGGGTCCTACGAGCAGTACTTC	CASSKPGSYEQYF
TRBV6-6	TRBD1	16	few	TRBJ1-5	TGTGCCAGCAGTTACATGACAGGGGTTAACAATCAGCCCCAGCATTTT	CASSYMTGVNNQPQHF
TRBV5-4	.	13	.	TRBJ2-7	TGTGCCAGCAGCATGGGAGTTAGCTACGAGCAGTACTTC	CASSMGVSYEQYF
TRBV7-2	.	12	few	TRBJ1-1	TGTGCCAGCAGCTTCATGAACACTGAAGCTTTCTTT	CASSFMNTEAFF
TRBV11-1	TRBD2	16	.	TRBJ2-2	TGTGCCAGCAGCGGCCCGAGGCGGGAGTACCCCGGGGAGCTGTTTTTT	CASSGPRREYPGELFF
TRBV6-1	TRBD1	15	.	TRBJ1-2	TGTGCCAGCAGCTCCGGACAGGCTATTAACTATGGCTACACCTTC	CASSSGQAINYGYTF